These 6 T cell receptor beta chains originate from one sample sequenced in a study of blood T cell repertoires in COVID-19. The assay was immunoSEQ multiplex PCR, and TCRdb's table has in-frame clones only and misses some. The sample yields approximately 62,000 clones, 76% seen once. Sequencing was carried out using peripheral blood. The receptors originated from a woman aged 45-60 years with active or convalescent COVID-19.

This chain links TRBV5-8 with TRBJ2-1, with 7 positions matching TRBD2. Per germline, CDR1 SGHTS and CDR2 YDEGEE. Trimming cost V 7 bases and J 3 bases; bases outside gene matches: 10. The CDR3 consists of 15 residues. CDR3 sequence reads: CASALGTINYNEQFF. Here the CDR3 DNA reads TGTGCCAGCGCCCTGGGGACTATAAACTACAATGAGCAGTTCTTC.

The gene calls are TRBV6-6 and TRBJ2-7, with 7 bases identical to TRBD1. Germline values: CDR1 MNHNY, CDR2 SVGAGI (reference sequence). This CDR3 spans 14 amino acids. Unmatched junction bases numbered 1, after V lost 2 bases and J lost 0 bases. CDR3: CASSYGTASYEQYF. CDR3 bases: TGTGCCAGCAGTTACGGGACAGCCTCCTACGAGCAGTACTTC.

The rearrangement joins TRBV4-3 to TRBJ2-7; D is possibly TRBD1 (6 bases). There are 14 residues in the CDR3. The germline V and J ends were trimmed by 1 base and 4 bases, with 11 bases remaining between them. Germline lookup yields CDR1 LGHNA and CDR2 YSLEER. CDR3 nucleotides: TGCGCCAGCAGCCAAGGGCCTACAGGGTACGAGCAGTACTTC. The encoded protein is CASSQGPTGYEQYF.

CDR3 residues: CARSLTRLFGNTIYF. Written as DNA, the CDR3 is TGTGCCAGAAGCTTAACGCGGCTCTTTGGAAACACCATATATTTT. The V and J genes are TRBV7-5 and TRBJ1-3. TRBV7-5 is a documented pseudogene. This CDR3 is 15 amino acids long.

V usage is TRBV6-2 or TRBV6-3 and J usage is TRBJ1-2, with 7 bases identical to TRBD1. V trimming: 4 bases; J trimming: 4 bases; junction bases outside the gene matches: 6. This CDR3 comprises 14 residues. Germline assignment: CDR1 MNHEY and CDR2 SVGEGT. This CDR3 reads CASSSKRGLYGYTF. CDR3 bases: TGTGCCAGCAGTTCGAAAAGGGGGCTCTATGGCTACACCTTC.

This CDR3 is CASSPRQDYGYTF. The CDR3, as DNA: TGTGCCAGCAGCCCACGACAGGACTATGGCTACACCTTC. The rearrangement uses TRBV11-1 and TRBJ1-2; TRBD1 is a possible D gene (6 bases). The CDR3 loop spans 13 amino acids. CDR1 is SGHAT, CDR2 FQDESV, per germline (reference sequence). V lost 5 bases and J lost 3, with 10 bases in between. Complete variable domain (other parts from reference TRBV11-1 and TRBJ1-2): EAEVAQSPRYKITEKSQAVAFWCDPISGHATLYWYRQILGQGPELLVQFQDESVVDDSQLPKDRFSAERLKGVDSTLKIQPAELGDSAMYLCASSPRQDYGYTFGSGTRLTVV.